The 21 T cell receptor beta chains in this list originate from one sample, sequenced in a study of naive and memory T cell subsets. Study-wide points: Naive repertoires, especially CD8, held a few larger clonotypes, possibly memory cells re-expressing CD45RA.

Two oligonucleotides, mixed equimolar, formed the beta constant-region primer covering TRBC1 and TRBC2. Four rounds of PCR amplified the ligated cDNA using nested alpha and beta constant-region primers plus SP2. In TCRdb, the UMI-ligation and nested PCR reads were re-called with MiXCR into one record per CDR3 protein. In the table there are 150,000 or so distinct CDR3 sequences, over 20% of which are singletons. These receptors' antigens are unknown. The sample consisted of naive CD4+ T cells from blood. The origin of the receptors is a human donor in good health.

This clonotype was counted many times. The CDR3 reads CSAGGEKLFF. The CDR3 DNA reads as TGCAGCGCAGGGGGGGAAAAACTGTTTTTT. The chain couples TRBV29-1 to TRBJ1-4, with 7 bases lining up with TRBD1. J lost 8 bases, V lost 7 bases, and 1 base had no gene match. CDR3 length equals 10 residues. Germline CDR1 SQVTM, CDR2 ANQGSEA.

The CDR3, as DNA: TGTGCCAGCACCCCCGATCGGTTGACGGCTCGGGACGAGCAGTACTTC. It encodes CASTPDRLTARDEQYF. The chain employs TRBV6-5 and TRBJ2-7; D is uncertain. The CDR3 is made up of 16 amino acids. The germline V gene encodes CDR1 MNHEY and CDR2 SVGAGI. With 7 bases removed from V and 5 bases from J, the gap between germline ends came to 24 bases.

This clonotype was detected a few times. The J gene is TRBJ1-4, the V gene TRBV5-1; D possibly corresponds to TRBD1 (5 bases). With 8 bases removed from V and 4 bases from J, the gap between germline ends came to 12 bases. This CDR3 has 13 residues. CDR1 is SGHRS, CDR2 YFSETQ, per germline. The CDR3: CASSQAHNEKLFF. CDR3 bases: TGCGCCAGTTCACAGGCACATAATGAAAAACTGTTTTTT.

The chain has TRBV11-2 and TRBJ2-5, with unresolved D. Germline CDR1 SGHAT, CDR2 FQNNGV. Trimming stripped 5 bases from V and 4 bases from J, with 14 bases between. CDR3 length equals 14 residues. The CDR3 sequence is CASSPSIVVETQYF. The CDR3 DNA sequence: TGTGCCAGCAGCCCGTCGATTGTAGTAGAGACCCAGTACTTC.

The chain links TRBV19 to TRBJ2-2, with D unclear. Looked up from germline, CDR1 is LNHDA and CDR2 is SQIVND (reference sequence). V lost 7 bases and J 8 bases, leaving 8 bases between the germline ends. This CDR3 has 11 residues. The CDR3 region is CASNMRGELFF. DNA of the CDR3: TGTGCCAGTAATATGCGGGGGGAGCTGTTTTTT.

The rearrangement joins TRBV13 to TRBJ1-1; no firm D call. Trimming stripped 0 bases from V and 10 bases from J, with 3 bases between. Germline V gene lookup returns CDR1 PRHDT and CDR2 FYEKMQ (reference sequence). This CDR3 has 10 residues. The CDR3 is CASSLGVAFF. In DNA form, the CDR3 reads TGTGCCAGCAGCTTAGGTGTAGCTTTCTTT. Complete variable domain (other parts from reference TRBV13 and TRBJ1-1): AAGVIQSPRHLIKEKRETATLKCYPIPRHDTVYWYQQGPGQDPQFLISFYEKMQSDKGSIPDRFSAQQFSDYHSELNMSSLELGDSALYFCASSLGVAFFGQGTRLTVV.

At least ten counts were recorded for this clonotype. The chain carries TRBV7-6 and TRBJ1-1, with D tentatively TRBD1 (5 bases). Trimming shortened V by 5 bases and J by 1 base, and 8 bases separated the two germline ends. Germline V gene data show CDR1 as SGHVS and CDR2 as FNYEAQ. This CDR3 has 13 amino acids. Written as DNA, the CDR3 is TGTGCCAGCAGCCCAGGGAGGAACACTGAAGCTTTCTTT. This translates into CASSPGRNTEAFF.

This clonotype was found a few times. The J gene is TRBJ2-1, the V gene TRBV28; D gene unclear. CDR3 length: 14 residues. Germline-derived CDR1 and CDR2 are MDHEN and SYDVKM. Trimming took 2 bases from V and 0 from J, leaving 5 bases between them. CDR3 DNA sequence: TGTGCCAGCAGTTTACGTAGCTCCTACAATGAGCAGTTCTTC. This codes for CASSLRSSYNEQFF.

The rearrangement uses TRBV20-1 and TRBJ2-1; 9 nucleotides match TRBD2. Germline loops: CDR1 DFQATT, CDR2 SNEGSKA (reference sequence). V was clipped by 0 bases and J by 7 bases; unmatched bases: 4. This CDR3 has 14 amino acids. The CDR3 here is CSARDGGRVNEQFF. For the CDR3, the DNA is TGCAGTGCTAGAGATGGCGGGAGGGTAAATGAGCAGTTCTTC.

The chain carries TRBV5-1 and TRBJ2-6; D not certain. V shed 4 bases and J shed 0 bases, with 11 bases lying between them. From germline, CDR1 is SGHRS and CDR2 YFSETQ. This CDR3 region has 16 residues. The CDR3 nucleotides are TGCGCCAGCAGCCCTCCTGACATCTCTGGGGCCAACGTCCTGACTTTC. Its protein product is CASSPPDISGANVLTF.

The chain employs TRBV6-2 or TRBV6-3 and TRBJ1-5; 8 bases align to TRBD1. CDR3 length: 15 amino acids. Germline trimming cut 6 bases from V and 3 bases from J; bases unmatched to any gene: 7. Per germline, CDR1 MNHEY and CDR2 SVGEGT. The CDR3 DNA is TGTGCCAGCAGACCGGGACAGGCGCTCAATCAGCCCCAGCATTTT. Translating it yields CASRPGQALNQPQHF.

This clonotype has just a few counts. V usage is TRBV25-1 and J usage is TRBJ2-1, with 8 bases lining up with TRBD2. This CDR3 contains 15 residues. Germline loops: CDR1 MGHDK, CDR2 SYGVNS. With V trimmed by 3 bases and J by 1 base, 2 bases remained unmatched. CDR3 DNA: TGTGCCAGCAGTGAGGTAGCGGGGTCCTACAATGAGCAGTTCTTC. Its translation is CASSEVAGSYNEQFF.

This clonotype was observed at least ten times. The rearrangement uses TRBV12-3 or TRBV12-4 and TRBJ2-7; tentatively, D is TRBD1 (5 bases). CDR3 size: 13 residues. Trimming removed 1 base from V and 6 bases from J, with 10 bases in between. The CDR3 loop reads CASSLGTSAEQYF. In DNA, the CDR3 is TGTGCCAGCAGTTTAGGGACATCGGCCGAGCAGTACTTC.

CDR3 nucleotides: TGTGCCAGCACAGGGGGCTTAGGGGATCGCGCCCACACTGAAGCTTTCTTT. Translation: CASTGGLGDRAHTEAFF. This chain uses TRBV27 with TRBJ1-1; 8 bases align to TRBD1. The length of the CDR3 is 17 residues. Germline-derived CDR1 and CDR2 are MNHEY and SMNVEV (reference sequence). J gave up 3 bases and V 7 bases, and 16 bases lay outside the gene matches.

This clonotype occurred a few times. CDR3 in amino acids: CASSYATNYGYTF. DNA of the CDR3: TGTGCCAGCAGTTACGCGACTAACTATGGCTACACCTTC. The chain joins TRBV6-2 or TRBV6-3 to TRBJ1-2; D call uncertain. The CDR3 sequence is 13 residues long. The V end was cut by 2 bases, the J end by 0 bases, with 4 bases between. Looked up from germline, CDR1 is MNHEY and CDR2 is SVGEGT.

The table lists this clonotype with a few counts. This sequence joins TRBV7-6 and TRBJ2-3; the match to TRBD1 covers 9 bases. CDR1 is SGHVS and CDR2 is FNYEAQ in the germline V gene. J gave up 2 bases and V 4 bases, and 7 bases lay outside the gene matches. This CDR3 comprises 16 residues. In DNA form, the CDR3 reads TGTGCCAGCAGCTCGCCGGGACAGGGTGTCACAGATACGCAGTATTTT. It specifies CASSSPGQGVTDTQYF.

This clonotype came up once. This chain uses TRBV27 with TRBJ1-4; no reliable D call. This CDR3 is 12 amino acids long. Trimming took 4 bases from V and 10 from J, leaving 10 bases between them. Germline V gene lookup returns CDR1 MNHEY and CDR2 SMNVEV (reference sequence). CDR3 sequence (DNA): TGTGCCAGCAGTTCGGGCCACGGAAAACTGTTTTTT. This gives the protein CASSSGHGKLFF.

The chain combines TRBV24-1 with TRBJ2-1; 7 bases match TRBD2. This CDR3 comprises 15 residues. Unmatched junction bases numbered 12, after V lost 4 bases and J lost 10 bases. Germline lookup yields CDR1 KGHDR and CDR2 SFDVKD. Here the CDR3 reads CATSDQREAMGEQFF. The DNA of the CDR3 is TGTGCCACCAGTGACCAACGGGAGGCTATGGGGGAGCAGTTCTTC.

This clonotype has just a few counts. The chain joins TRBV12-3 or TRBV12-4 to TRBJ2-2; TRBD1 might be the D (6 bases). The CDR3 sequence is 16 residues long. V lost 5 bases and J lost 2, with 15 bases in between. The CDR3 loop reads CASSRSPGHNTGELFF. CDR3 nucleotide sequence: TGTGCCAGCAGTCGGTCTCCGGGACACAACACCGGGGAGCTGTTTTTT.

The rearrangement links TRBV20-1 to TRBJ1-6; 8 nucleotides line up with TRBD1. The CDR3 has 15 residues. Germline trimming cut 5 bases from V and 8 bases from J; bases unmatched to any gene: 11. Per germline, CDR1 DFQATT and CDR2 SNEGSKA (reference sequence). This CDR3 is CSAPGQGQDDSPLHF. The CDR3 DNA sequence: TGCAGTGCTCCGGGGCAGGGACAGGATGATTCACCCCTCCACTTT.

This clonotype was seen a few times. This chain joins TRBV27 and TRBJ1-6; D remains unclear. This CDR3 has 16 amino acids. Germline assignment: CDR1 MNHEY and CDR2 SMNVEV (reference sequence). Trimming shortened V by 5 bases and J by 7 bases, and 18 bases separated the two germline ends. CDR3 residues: CASSPLPLSANSPLHF. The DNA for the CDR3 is TGTGCCAGCAGTCCCCTCCCACTTTCTGCGAATTCACCCCTCCACTTT.